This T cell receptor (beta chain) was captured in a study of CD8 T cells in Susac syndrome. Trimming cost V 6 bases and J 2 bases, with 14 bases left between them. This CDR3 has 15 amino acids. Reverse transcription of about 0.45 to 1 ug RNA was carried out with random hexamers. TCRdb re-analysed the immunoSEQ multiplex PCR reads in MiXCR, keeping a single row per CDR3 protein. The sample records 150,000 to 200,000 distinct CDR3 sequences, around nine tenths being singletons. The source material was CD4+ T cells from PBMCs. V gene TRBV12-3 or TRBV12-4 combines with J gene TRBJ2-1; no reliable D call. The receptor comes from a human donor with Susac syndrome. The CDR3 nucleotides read TGTGCCAGCAGCCCCCGTCAGGACCCCTACAATGAGCAGTTCTTC. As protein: CASSPRQDPYNEQFF.